Sequencing of this T cell receptor beta chain was carried out in a study of blood T cell repertoires in COVID-19. Overall study context: PBMCs, B-cell-depleted T cells, or T cells were the source of the cDNA or gDNA that made up the material.

This CDR3 has 13 residues. V was shortened by 1 base and J by 5 bases, with 6 bases between the two germline ends. This table comes from immunoSEQ multiplex PCR, and its TCRdb copy is limited to in-frame clones, with some not included. Of approximately 55,000 clones in the sample, 80% to 90% were seen once. The sample consisted of peripheral blood. This chain connects TRBV12-3 or TRBV12-4 to TRBJ1-3, with D unclear. The clonotype originates from a man aged 50 or older with active COVID-19. CDR3 protein: CASSLGQRNTIYF. DNA of the CDR3: TGTGCCAGCAGTTTAGGGCAGAGAAACACCATATATTTT.